The 13 T cell receptor beta chains in this list originate from one sample, sequenced in a study of T cell responses to AZD1222 COVID-19 vaccine. Using immunoSEQ multiplex PCR, the repertoire was profiled, and TCRdb retains in-frame clones only, with some absent. Here the sample spans about 68,000 clones, around 80% being singletons. Sequenced material: peripheral blood, taken on day 0 of AZD1222 vaccination. Receptors were obtained from an adult in good health.

This clone was seen more than once but under ten times. The V and J genes are TRBV4-1 and TRBJ1-6, with 9 bases lining up with TRBD1. J was trimmed by 0 bases and V by 1 base; bases with no gene match: 4. The CDR3 runs to 18 residues. Germline assignment: CDR1 MGHRA and CDR2 YSYEKL. The CDR3 sequence: CASSQGGQGSSYNSPLHF. Written as DNA, the CDR3 is TGCGCCAGCAGCCAAGGAGGACAGGGGAGCTCCTATAATTCACCCCTCCACTTT.

The rearrangement uses TRBV9 and TRBJ1-3; D uncertain. V was trimmed by 0 bases and J by 0 bases, leaving 7 bases between them. The CDR3 spans 15 residues. Germline CDR1 reads SGDLS; CDR2 reads YYNGEE. The CDR3 region has the DNA TGTGCCAGCAGCGTAGAAGGTTTCTCTGGAAACACCATATATTTT. This encodes CASSVEGFSGNTIYF.

This clone was recorded once. The rearrangement joins TRBV30 to TRBJ1-4, with D unresolved. Trimming cost V 4 bases and J 3 bases, with 6 bases left between them. This CDR3 has 12 amino acids. Germline CDR1 and CDR2: GTSNPN and SVGIG (reference sequence). CDR3 sequence (DNA): TGTGCCTGGAAAGGGTCTAATGAAAAACTGTTTTTT. It codes for CAWKGSNEKLFF.

V is TRBV29-1 and J is TRBJ2-7; TRBD1 matches 7 bases. Germline CDR1 and CDR2: SQVTM and ANQGSEA. This CDR3 spans 12 amino acids. The trim removed 6 bases at V and 1 base at J, leaving 3 bases unmatched. DNA for the CDR3: TGCAGCGTGTTACAGGGGTCCTACGAGCAGTACTTC. As protein: CSVLQGSYEQYF.

The CDR3: CASSRTGTKGTDTQYF. The CDR3 bases are TGCGCCAGCAGCCGGACCGGGACAAAAGGCACAGATACGCAGTATTTT. This chain uses TRBV5-1 with TRBJ2-3, with D possibly matching TRBD1 (6 bases). Germline V CDR1 and CDR2: SGHRS, YFSETQ. CDR3 size: 16 residues. The V gene lost 4 bases and the J gene lost 1 base, with 16 bases spanning the gap.

The chain joins TRBV4-1 to TRBJ1-4; a possible D gene is TRBD1 (6 bases). V lost 1 base and J 0 bases, leaving 15 bases between the germline ends. The CDR3 runs to 18 residues. Germline assignment: CDR1 MGHRA and CDR2 YSYEKL. Here the CDR3 reads CASSQVPRTVATNEKLFF. CDR3 nucleotides: TGCGCCAGCAGCCAAGTACCCCGGACAGTAGCAACTAATGAAAAACTGTTTTTT.

CDR3 residues: CASSEEDRSRVNEQFF. In nucleotides, the CDR3 is TGTGCCAGCAGTGAAGAGGACCGATCCAGGGTCAATGAGCAGTTCTTC. The chain joins TRBV6-1 to TRBJ2-1; tentative D call: TRBD1 (5 bases). The CDR3 consists of 16 residues. The germline V gene has CDR1 MNHNS and CDR2 SASEGT. The ends were cut back, 1 base at V and 6 bases at J, with 16 bases in the middle.

This chain links TRBV4-1 with TRBJ2-6, with TRBD1 identical over 8 bases. The length of the CDR3 is 16 residues. V was clipped by 3 bases and J by 4 bases; unmatched bases: 5. Germline V gene sequence: CDR1 MGHRA, CDR2 YSYEKL. CDR3 sequence: CASSHIRGLGANVLTF. DNA for the CDR3: TGCGCCAGCAGCCACATCAGGGGGCTCGGGGCCAACGTCCTGACTTTC.

The sample holds a few counts of this clone. The chain combines TRBV2 with TRBJ2-7; D call uncertain. Trimming removed 6 bases at V and 6 bases at J, with 12 bases between. The CDR3 covers 12 residues. Germline-derived CDR1 and CDR2 are SNHLY and FYNNEI. The chain's CDR3 is CASSLTWGEQYF. CDR3 sequence (DNA): TGTGCCAGCAGCCTTACTTGGGGCGAGCAGTACTTC.

The chain joins TRBV19 to TRBJ1-1; 7 nucleotides agree with TRBD1. The length of the CDR3 is 14 residues. Per germline, CDR1 LNHDA and CDR2 SQIVND (reference sequence). V was pared by 9 bases and J by 0 bases, with 7 bases of the junction left unmatched. The CDR3 DNA reads as TGTGCCAGCACACAGGGGACAATGAACACTGAAGCTTTCTTT. Protein: CASTQGTMNTEAFF.

V is TRBV5-6 and J is TRBJ1-4; 9 bases agree with TRBD1. V was clipped by 2 bases and J by 6 bases; unmatched bases: 8. The germline CDR1 and CDR2 sequences are SGHDT and YYEEEE. This CDR3 is built from 16 residues. The CDR3 reads CASSLNRRQGDEKLFF. CDR3 bases: TGTGCCAGCAGCTTAAATCGACGACAGGGGGATGAAAAACTGTTTTTT. Drawing the rest from reference TRBV5-6 and TRBJ1-4, the complete variable domain is DAGVTQSPTHLIKTRGQQVTLRCSPKSGHDTVSWYQQALGQGPQFIFQYYEEEERQRGNFPDRFSGHQFPNYSSELNVNALLLGDSALYLCASSLNRRQGDEKLFFGSGTQLSVL.

The chain recombines TRBV10-3 with TRBJ2-5; TRBD1 matches 9 bases. V trimming: 6 bases; J trimming: 5 bases; junction bases outside the gene matches: 10. The CDR3 is made up of 15 amino acids. Germline V lookup: CDR1 ENHRY, CDR2 SYGVKD. The CDR3 DNA reads TGTGCCATCAGAGCCACGGACAGGGGAGTGGAGACCCAGTACTTC. Its translation: CAIRATDRGVETQYF.

This chain joins TRBV9 and TRBJ1-2; unclear D gene. This CDR3 is built from 14 residues. Per the germline V gene, CDR1 is SGDLS and CDR2 is YYNGEE. V lost 0 bases and J lost 3, with 9 bases in between. CDR3 sequence (DNA): TGTGCCAGCAGCGTAGTAAGTCAAGACTATGGCTACACCTTC. Amino acids: CASSVVSQDYGYTF. Filled out from reference TRBV9 and TRBJ1-2, the complete variable domain reads DSGVTQTPKHLITATGQRVTLRCSPRSGDLSVYWYQQSLDQGLQFLIQYYNGEERAKGNILERFSAQQFPDLHSELNLSSLELGDSALYFCASSVVSQDYGYTFGSGTRLTVV.